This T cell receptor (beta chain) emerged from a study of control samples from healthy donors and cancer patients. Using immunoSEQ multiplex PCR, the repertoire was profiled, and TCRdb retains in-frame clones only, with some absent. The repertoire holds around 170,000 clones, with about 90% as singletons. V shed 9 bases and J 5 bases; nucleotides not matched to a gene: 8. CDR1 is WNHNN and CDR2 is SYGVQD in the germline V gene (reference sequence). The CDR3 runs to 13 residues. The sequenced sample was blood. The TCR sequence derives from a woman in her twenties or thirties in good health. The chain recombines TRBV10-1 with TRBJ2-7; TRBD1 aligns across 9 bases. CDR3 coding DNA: TGCGCCAGAACCGGGACAGGGAGCCACGAGCAGTACTTC. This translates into CARTGTGSHEQYF.